Listed here are 17 T cell receptor beta chains from one sample, sequenced in a study of T cell repertoires in cytomegalovirus infection. These TCRs are of unknown antigen specificity. TCRdb ran MiXCR on the reads and lists one entry per CDR3 protein. There are some 110,000 distinct CDR3 sequences in the sample; over 9% occur only once, and roughly 31% lies in the top ten. The specimen sequenced was PBMCs, sequenced either directly or after in vitro stimulation (not recorded which). These receptors were collected from a human donor in good health (CMV status not recorded). Some clones in this sample may be carry-over from other donors' samples.

This clonotype was seen more than once but under ten times. The J gene is TRBJ2-3, the V gene TRBV20-1; the match to TRBD2 covers 10 bases. V lost 6 bases to trimming and J lost 1 base; unmatched junction nucleotides: 10. Per germline, CDR1 DFQATT and CDR2 SNEGSKA (reference sequence). The length of the CDR3 is 16 residues. In nucleotides, the CDR3 is TGCAGTGCGGTGAGGACTAGCGGAGATCGCACAGATACGCAGTATTTT. This gives the protein CSAVRTSGDRTDTQYF.

This chain connects TRBV28 to TRBJ1-4, with D uncertain. The CDR3 consists of 16 residues. From germline, CDR1 is MDHEN and CDR2 SYDVKM. V was pared by 6 bases and J by 7 bases, with 21 bases between. CDR3 region: CASRSSAAGAGEKLFF. The CDR3 DNA sequence: TGTGCCAGCAGATCCTCTGCAGCAGGCGCGGGTGAAAAACTGTTTTTT.

This clonotype was detected a few times. The V and J genes are TRBV18 and TRBJ2-7; TRBD1 matches at 8 bases. Germline CDR1 reads KGHSH; CDR2 reads LQKENI. The CDR3 spans 16 residues. V trimming: 2 bases; J trimming: 4 bases; junction bases outside the gene matches: 10. CDR3 DNA sequence: TGTGCCAGCTCACCAATGACAGGGGCGAGTGGTTACGAGCAGTACTTC. Translation: CASSPMTGASGYEQYF.

This clonotype was counted a few times. This chain uses TRBV7-2 with TRBJ1-3, with D uncertain. V shed 5 bases and J shed 3 bases, with 8 bases lying between them. Germline lookup yields CDR1 SGHTA and CDR2 FQGNSA. The length of the CDR3 is 13 residues. The CDR3 region is CASSPGLGNTIYF. Written as DNA, the CDR3 is TGTGCCAGCAGCCCGGGCCTTGGAAACACCATATATTTT.

This clonotype was seen at least ten times. The CDR3 DNA follows: TGTGCCAGCAGTCCGGGACTAGCGGGTGTCACAGATACGCAGTATTTT. This codes for CASSPGLAGVTDTQYF. The chain is built from TRBV2 and TRBJ2-3; 12 bases line up with TRBD2. Germline trimming cut 5 bases from V and 2 bases from J; bases unmatched to any gene: 5. Germline loops: CDR1 SNHLY, CDR2 FYNNEI. The CDR3 is made up of 16 amino acids.

This clonotype was seen many times. This chain joins TRBV2 and TRBJ1-4, with TRBD1 matching 7 bases. Germline CDR1 SNHLY, CDR2 FYNNEI. V shed 8 bases, J shed 7 bases, and the junction held 10 bases outside the gene matches. This CDR3 spans 14 amino acids. CDR3 loop: CASGAGTALEKLFF. The DNA for the CDR3 is TGTGCCAGCGGCGCCGGGACAGCTCTTGAAAAACTGTTTTTT.

This clonotype was observed at least ten times. The chain employs TRBV7-2 and TRBJ2-1; D call uncertain. Germline CDR1 is SGHTA and CDR2 is FQGNSA. The CDR3 runs to 12 residues. V gave up 5 bases and J gave up 2 bases, with 4 bases separating them. The DNA of the CDR3 is TGTGCCAGCAGCCCGACCTACAATGAGCAGTTCTTC. Translated: CASSPTYNEQFF.

This chain links TRBV27 with TRBJ1-5, with D perhaps TRBD1 (6 bases). Trimming left V 5 bases short and J 7 bases short, with 18 bases between. From germline, CDR1 is MNHEY and CDR2 SMNVEV (reference sequence). CDR3 length: 15 amino acids. The CDR3 protein is CASSTIGQLYQPQHF. The CDR3 bases are TGTGCCAGCAGTACCATAGGACAGCTATACCAGCCCCAGCATTTT.

This clonotype was detected a few times. V and J are TRBV7-2 and TRBJ1-1, with a possible D match to TRBD1 (5 bases). With 2 bases removed from V and 10 bases from J, the gap between germline ends came to 17 bases. The CDR3 runs 14 residues. Germline lookup yields CDR1 SGHTA and CDR2 FQGNSA. The CDR3 spells CASSLSRDRIGAFF. For the CDR3, the DNA is TGTGCCAGCAGCTTAAGCAGGGATCGAATTGGAGCTTTCTTT.

This clonotype showed up many times. The J gene is TRBJ1-5, the V gene TRBV7-8, with 7 bases that match TRBD1. V lost 5 bases, J lost 4 bases, and 8 bases stayed unmatched. Germline values: CDR1 SGHVS, CDR2 FQNEAQ. The CDR3 runs to 15 residues. The CDR3 protein is CASSPGQAENQPQHF. CDR3 nucleotides: TGTGCCAGCAGCCCAGGACAGGCCGAAAATCAGCCCCAGCATTTT.

The sample holds a few counts of this clonotype. The V call is TRBV7-9, the J call TRBJ2-2, with a possible D match to TRBD2 (7 bases). This CDR3 spans 13 amino acids. From germline, CDR1 is SEHNR and CDR2 FQNEAQ (reference sequence). Trimming removed 11 bases at V and 4 bases at J, with 14 bases between. The CDR3 sequence: CAGGGAPTGELFF. In nucleotides, the CDR3 is TGTGCCGGGGGGGGCGCGCCCACCGGGGAGCTGTTTTTT.

CDR3 nucleotides: TGTGCCAGCAGCTTCACGGTCCAAGAGACCCAGTACTTC. Protein: CASSFTVQETQYF. The rearrangement uses TRBV7-9 and TRBJ2-5; D not certain. V was clipped by 3 bases and J by 1 base, with 6 bases between them. Looked up from germline, CDR1 is SEHNR and CDR2 is FQNEAQ (reference sequence). CDR3 length equals 13 residues.

This clonotype has ten or more counts. The chain employs TRBV7-8 and TRBJ1-1; D ambiguous. The CDR3 length is 14 residues. Germline V gives CDR1 SGHVS, CDR2 FQNEAQ. The V gene lost 5 bases and the J gene lost 1 base, with 11 bases spanning the gap. CDR3 loop: CASSLPWANTEAFF. CDR3 sequence (DNA): TGTGCCAGCAGCCTCCCTTGGGCGAACACTGAAGCTTTCTTT.

There are many counts of this clonotype. V gene TRBV7-6 combines with J gene TRBJ1-2, with TRBD1 matching over 7 bases. The V gene end was trimmed by 4 bases and the J gene end by 6 bases; junction bases not matched to a gene: 8. The CDR3 extends over 14 amino acids. Germline values: CDR1 SGHVS, CDR2 FNYEAQ. The CDR3 nucleotides read TGTGCCAGCAGCTATTACAGGGGCGACGATGGCTACACCTTC. Translation gives CASSYYRGDDGYTF.

This clonotype was seen repeatedly, ten times or more. The chain combines TRBV7-2 with TRBJ1-2, with TRBD1 identical over 9 bases. Germline CDR1 reads SGHTA; CDR2 reads FQGNSA. V dropped 5 bases and J dropped 5; count of bases not matched to a gene: 9. This CDR3 has 15 residues. The CDR3 loop is CASSLRTGETYGYTF. CDR3 nucleotide sequence: TGTGCCAGCAGCCTCCGGACAGGGGAAACTTATGGCTACACCTTC. The variable domain in full, completed from reference TRBV7-2 and TRBJ1-2, reads GAGVSQSPSNKVTEKGKDVELRCDPISGHTALYWYRQSLGQGLEFLIYFQGNSAPDKSGLPSDRFSAERTGGSVSTLTIQRTQQEDSAVYLCASSLRTGETYGYTFGSGTRLTVV.

This rearrangement joins TRBV10-3 to TRBJ1-2; no reliable D call. The CDR3 is 15 amino acids. Trimming removed 3 bases at V and 6 bases at J, with 17 bases between. The germline gives CDR1 ENHRY, CDR2 SYGVKD. Here the CDR3 reads CAISDPGAVMDGYTF. The CDR3, as DNA: TGTGCCATCAGTGATCCAGGCGCCGTGATGGATGGCTACACCTTC.

V gene TRBV11-2 combines with J gene TRBJ2-7; perhaps TRBD1 as D (6 bases). The length of the CDR3 is 15 residues. Germline V CDR1 and CDR2: SGHAT, FQNNGV. Between the trimmed V and J ends, which lost 1 base and 7 bases, there was a span of 17 bases. This CDR3 is CASSLGVRGSLEQYF. The CDR3 bases are TGTGCCAGCAGCTTAGGGGTTAGGGGGAGTTTGGAGCAGTACTTC.